These 28 T cell receptor beta chains were all obtained from the same sample, sequenced in a study of blood T cell repertoires in COVID-19. Sequencing used immunoSEQ multiplex PCR; TCRdb keeps in-frame clones, though not all of them. The sample consists of 60,000 or so clones, 75% to 95% of them appearing once. The sample consisted of peripheral blood. The receptors shown here come from a human donor with active COVID-19. The donor label of this sample is uncertain.

The chain couples TRBV29-1 to TRBJ1-5, with 8 bases lining up with TRBD1. V was pared by 5 bases and J by 3 bases, with 3 bases of the junction left unmatched. CDR1 is SQVTM, CDR2 ANQGSEA, per germline. The CDR3 is made up of 13 amino acids. The CDR3 DNA reads as TGCAGCGTTTCGACAGGGGTCAATCAGCCCCAGCATTTT. Its protein product is CSVSTGVNQPQHF.

V usage is TRBV6-2 or TRBV6-3 and J usage is TRBJ2-2; D ambiguous. The germline CDR1 and CDR2 sequences are MNHEY and SVGEGT. V lost 4 bases and J lost 2, with 8 bases in between. CDR3 length: 14 amino acids. This chain's CDR3 is CASSSYSNTGELFF. As DNA, the CDR3 is TGTGCCAGCAGTTCCTACAGTAACACCGGGGAGCTGTTTTTT.

On this clone itself: An end of the junction does not agree with germline; a read error may underlie this. This chain links TRBV25-1 with TRBJ2-5; the match to TRBD2 covers 10 bases. Germline V CDR1 and CDR2: MGHDK, SYGVNS. The CDR3 runs 11 residues. The CDR3 DNA reads as TGTGCCAGCAGTGATCCTAGCGGGGGACACTTC. This gives the protein CASSDPSGGHF. The full variable domain, completed using reference TRBV25-1 and TRBJ2-5, is EADIYQTPRYLVIGTGKKITLECSQTMGHDKMYWYQQDPGMELHLIHYSYGVNSTEKGDLSSESTVSRIRTEHFPLTLESARPSHTSQYLCASSDPSGGHFGPGTRLLVL.

This chain joins TRBV7-2 and TRBJ1-1; D is unclear. This CDR3 is built from 11 residues. V dropped 6 bases and J dropped 5 bases, with 7 bases sitting between them. Germline CDR1 reads SGHTA; CDR2 reads FQGNSA. DNA for the CDR3: TGTGCCAGCAGTCTATTGACTGAAGCTTTCTTT. Translated: CASSLLTEAFF.

In this sample, this clone turned up once. The chain combines TRBV7-9 with TRBJ2-1; 14 bases map to TRBD2. Trimming cost V 5 bases and J 8 bases; bases outside gene matches: 8. Germline values: CDR1 SEHNR, CDR2 FQNEAQ (reference sequence). This CDR3 is built from 16 residues. CDR3: CASSHGTSGGGDEQFF. In DNA form, the CDR3 reads TGTGCCAGCAGCCACGGGACTAGCGGGGGTGGAGATGAGCAGTTCTTC.

The chain is built from TRBV7-3 and TRBJ2-1; 10 nucleotides line up with TRBD2. The CDR3 length is 14 residues. V dropped 5 bases and J dropped 10; count of bases not matched to a gene: 8. The germline gives CDR1 SGHTA, CDR2 FQGTGA. The chain's CDR3 is CASSVGLAANEQFF. CDR3 sequence (DNA): TGTGCCAGCAGCGTCGGACTAGCGGCCAACGAGCAGTTCTTC.

The chain has TRBV9 and TRBJ1-1, with D possibly being TRBD1 (5 bases). This CDR3 is 15 amino acids long. Germline CDR1 is SGDLS and CDR2 is YYNGEE. Trimming took 0 bases from V and 0 from J, leaving 9 bases between them. CDR3 residues: CASSVVSGMNTEAFF. CDR3 nucleotide sequence: TGTGCCAGCAGCGTAGTTTCAGGGATGAACACTGAAGCTTTCTTT.

V gene TRBV6-5 combines with J gene TRBJ2-5; D is ambiguous. CDR1 and CDR2 (germline): MNHEY, SVGAGI. V lost 0 bases to trimming and J lost 4 bases, with 9 bases between them. This CDR3 spans 14 amino acids. This CDR3 is CASSYSAARETQYF. The CDR3 DNA reads TGTGCCAGCAGTTACTCGGCCGCAAGAGAGACCCAGTACTTC.

The chain couples TRBV21-1 to TRBJ2-5; the table assigns TRBD1, which was not confirmed against the DNA. TRBV21-1 is classified as a pseudogene. The CDR3 sequence is 14 residues long. CDR3 coding DNA: TGTGCCAGCAGCGTTGACAGGCTCCAAGAGACCCAGTACTTC. It translates to CASSVDRLQETQYF.

This clone was picked up a small number of times. The chain combines TRBV27 with TRBJ1-2, with a possible D match to TRBD1 (6 bases). The CDR3 consists of 15 residues. V gave up 3 bases and J gave up 2 bases, with 13 bases separating them. CDR1 is MNHEY, CDR2 SMNVEV, per germline (reference sequence). The CDR3 sequence: CASSFAGAVNYGYTF. The CDR3 DNA sequence: TGTGCCAGCAGTTTCGCAGGGGCGGTCAACTATGGCTACACCTTC.

The gene calls are TRBV28 and TRBJ2-7; 10 bases agree with TRBD1. V dropped 4 bases and J dropped 2; count of bases not matched to a gene: 8. CDR1 and CDR2 (germline): MDHEN, SYDVKM. CDR3 length equals 16 residues. The CDR3 sequence is CASSSLWTGGTYEQYF. The CDR3 DNA is TGTGCCAGCAGTTCCCTATGGACAGGGGGTACCTACGAGCAGTACTTC.

This clone has a handful of counts. This chain uses TRBV4-1 with TRBJ2-7; D uncertain. V lost 0 bases and J lost 5, with 20 bases in between. Per the germline V gene, CDR1 is MGHRA and CDR2 is YSYEKL. The CDR3 consists of 17 residues. CDR3 residues: CASSQDHKRPGWDEQYF. CDR3 in DNA: TGCGCCAGCAGCCAAGATCACAAGCGACCCGGGTGGGACGAGCAGTACTTC.

The chain uses TRBV27 and TRBJ2-1; TRBD1 might be the D (6 bases). Germline V gene lookup returns CDR1 MNHEY and CDR2 SMNVEV (reference sequence). There are 14 residues in the CDR3. Trimming cost V 3 bases and J 4 bases, with 10 bases left between them. CDR3 sequence reads: CASSFRTEYNEQFF. The CDR3 nucleotides are TGTGCCAGCAGTTTTCGGACAGAGTACAATGAGCAGTTCTTC.

The chain carries TRBV12-1 and TRBJ2-1; the table calls TRBD2, which could not be checked here. TRBV12-1 is listed as a pseudogene. The CDR3 loop spans 12 amino acids. The CDR3 DNA reads as TGTGCCAGCAGCTCGACTAGGAATGAGCAGTTCTTC. Translated: CASSSTRNEQFF.

The CDR3 reads CAISGPEDYGYTF. As DNA, the CDR3 is TGTGCCATCAGTGGTCCCGAGGACTATGGCTACACCTTC. The chain employs TRBV10-3 and TRBJ1-2; D is unclear. The CDR3 runs 13 residues. The V end was cut by 4 bases, the J end by 3 bases, with 9 bases between. The germline CDR1 and CDR2 sequences are ENHRY and SYGVKD.

This chain joins TRBV6-2 or TRBV6-3 and TRBJ1-2; D remains ambiguous. Germline V gene lookup returns CDR1 MNHEY and CDR2 SVGEGT. The CDR3 sequence is 12 residues long. V lost 6 bases and J 4 bases, leaving 9 bases between the germline ends. CDR3 sequence (DNA): TGTGCCAGCAGCACCCCCGGCTATGGCTACACCTTC. Translating gives CASSTPGYGYTF.

This chain links TRBV12-2 with TRBJ1-2. TRBV12-2 is shown as a pseudogene. The CDR3 has 18 amino acids. In DNA form, the CDR3 reads TGTGCAAGTCCCACCCTGGGAGTGAAGTGGTATAGGATTAATGGCTACACCTTC. This codes for CASPTLGVKWYRINGYTF.

The rearrangement links TRBV29-1 to TRBJ1-1; a weak D match, TRBD1 (6 bases). The germline V gene has CDR1 SQVTM and CDR2 ANQGSEA. V was shortened by 5 bases and J by 5 bases, with 12 bases between the two germline ends. The CDR3 is 12 residues long. The CDR3 here is CSVQGRVTEAFF. Here the CDR3 DNA reads TGCAGCGTTCAGGGGCGGGTGACTGAAGCTTTCTTT. Based on the CDR3 plus reference TRBV29-1 and TRBJ1-1, the full variable domain is SAVISQKPSRDICQRGTSLTIQCQVDSQVTMMFWYRQQPGQSLTLIATANQGSEATYESGFVIDKFPISRPNLTFSTLTVSNMSPEDSSIYLCSVQGRVTEAFFGQGTRLTVV.

This chain connects TRBV5-1 to TRBJ1-1, with D perhaps matching TRBD1 (6 bases). The CDR3 contains 14 residues. The V gene's germline CDR1 is SGHRS and CDR2 YFSETQ. V was trimmed by 3 bases and J by 3 bases, leaving 12 bases between them. The CDR3 loop reads CASSSLQGDTEAFF. Written as DNA, the CDR3 is TGCGCCAGCAGCTCGTTACAGGGAGACACTGAAGCTTTCTTT. The full variable domain, completed using reference TRBV5-1 and TRBJ1-1, is KAGVTQTPRYLIKTRGQQVTLSCSPISGHRSVSWYQQTPGQGLQFLFEYFSETQRNKGNFPGRFSGRQFSNSRSEMNVSTLELGDSALYLCASSSLQGDTEAFFGQGTRLTVV.

The rearrangement joins TRBV9 to TRBJ2-1; TRBD1 matches at 9 bases. The CDR3 totals 15 residues. CDR1 SGDLS and CDR2 YYNGEE come from the germline V gene. After removal of 4 bases from V and 2 bases from J, the junction contained 4 bases not matched to a gene. The CDR3 coding sequence is TGTGCCAGCAGCCCGGGACAGGGAGCCTACAATGAGCAGTTCTTC. Translated, it gives CASSPGQGAYNEQFF.

This rearrangement joins TRBV5-1 to TRBJ1-2; D is undetermined. V dropped 3 bases and J dropped 3 bases, with 9 bases sitting between them. The germline V gene encodes CDR1 SGHRS and CDR2 YFSETQ. CDR3 size: 13 residues. CDR3 amino acids: CASSSWTDYGYTF. The CDR3 nucleotides are TGCGCCAGCAGCTCATGGACTGACTATGGCTACACCTTC.

The chain is built from TRBV18 and TRBJ1-1; 7 nucleotides line up with TRBD1. V was clipped by 1 base and J by 0 bases; unmatched bases: 2. CDR3 length: 15 amino acids. Germline lookup yields CDR1 KGHSH and CDR2 LQKENI. CDR3: CASSPQGTVNTEAFF. The CDR3 nucleotides are TGTGCCAGCTCACCACAGGGGACAGTGAACACTGAAGCTTTCTTT.

CDR3 DNA: TGTGCCAGCAGCGTATTGGACAACTCCTACGAGCAGTACTTC. It yields the protein CASSVLDNSYEQYF. The chain combines TRBV9 with TRBJ2-7; possibly TRBD1 for D (5 bases). CDR3 length: 14 amino acids. The V end lost 1 base, the J end lost 0 bases, and 8 bases lay between the germline ends. The germline V gene encodes CDR1 SGDLS and CDR2 YYNGEE.

J is TRBJ1-6 and V is TRBV23-1; no clear D gene. TRBV23-1 is sorted into the ORF group, with uncertain function. Trimming left V 4 bases short and J 7 bases short, with 17 bases between. The CDR3 contains 16 residues. CDR3 nucleotides: TGCGCCAGCAGTCCCGGACGGACTATATGGAATTCACCCCTCCACTTT. Translating gives CASSPGRTIWNSPLHF.

This chain links TRBV6-6 with TRBJ2-7; 8 bases are shared with TRBD1. The germline V gene has CDR1 MNHNY and CDR2 SVGAGI (reference sequence). CDR3 size: 14 residues. V shed 0 bases and J 3 bases; nucleotides not matched to a gene: 1. CDR3: CASSYSGTGYEQYF. The CDR3 nucleotides read TGTGCCAGCAGTTACTCTGGGACAGGCTACGAGCAGTACTTC.

V and J are TRBV7-9 and TRBJ2-7; no clear D gene. The V end was cut by 1 base, the J end by 7 bases, with 8 bases between. Germline V CDR1 and CDR2: SEHNR, FQNEAQ (reference sequence). This CDR3 has 12 amino acids. CDR3 sequence (DNA): TGTGCCAGCAGCTTAGGGCACGGGGAGCAGTACGTC. This gives the protein CASSLGHGEQYV.

This chain connects TRBV5-1 to TRBJ2-6; a possible D gene is TRBD2 (7 bases). Germline CDR1 is SGHRS and CDR2 is YFSETQ. The V and J ends lost 3 bases and 0 bases respectively, with 19 bases between them. The length of the CDR3 is 19 residues. The CDR3: CASSSPGRGGLSGANVLTF. For the CDR3, the DNA is TGCGCCAGCAGCTCCCCTGGGAGGGGGGGGCTCTCTGGGGCCAACGTCCTGACTTTC.

The chain employs TRBV6-5 and TRBJ1-4, with D tentatively TRBD1 (6 bases). This CDR3 spans 14 amino acids. Germline CDR1 is MNHEY and CDR2 is SVGAGI. V was cut by 8 bases and J by 0 bases, with 10 bases left in between. The CDR3 reads CASAQGTTNEKLFF. CDR3 DNA: TGTGCCAGCGCACAGGGCACAACTAATGAAAAACTGTTTTTT.